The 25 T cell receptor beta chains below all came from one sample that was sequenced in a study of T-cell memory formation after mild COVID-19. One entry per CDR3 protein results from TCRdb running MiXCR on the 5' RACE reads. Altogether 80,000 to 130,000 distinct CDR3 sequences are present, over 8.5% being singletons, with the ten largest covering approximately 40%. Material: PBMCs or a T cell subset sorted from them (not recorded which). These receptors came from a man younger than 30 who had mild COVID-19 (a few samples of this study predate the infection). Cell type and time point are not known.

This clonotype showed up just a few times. The CDR3 DNA is TGCGCCAGCAGTGTCGAATGGGGATCTAACTATGGCTACACCTTC. It specifies CASSVEWGSNYGYTF. The rearrangement joins TRBV5-1 to TRBJ1-2; D not certain. In germline, CDR1 is SGHRS, CDR2 YFSETQ. V was trimmed by 5 bases and J by 0 bases, leaving 14 bases between them. There are 15 residues in the CDR3.

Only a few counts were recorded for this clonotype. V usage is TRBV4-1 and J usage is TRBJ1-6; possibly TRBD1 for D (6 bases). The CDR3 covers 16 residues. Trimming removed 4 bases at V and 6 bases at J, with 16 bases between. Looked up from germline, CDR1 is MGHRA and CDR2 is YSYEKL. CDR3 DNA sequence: TGCGCCAGCAGCCTCCGGCGGGGGGCTACTAATTCACCCCTCCACTTT. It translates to CASSLRRGATNSPLHF.

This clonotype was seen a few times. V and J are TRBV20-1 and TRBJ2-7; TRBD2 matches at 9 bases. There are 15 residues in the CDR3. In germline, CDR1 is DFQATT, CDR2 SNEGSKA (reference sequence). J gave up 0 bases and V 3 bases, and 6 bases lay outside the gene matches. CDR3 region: CSASRLAVISYEQYV. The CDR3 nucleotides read TGCAGTGCTAGCAGACTAGCGGTGATCTCCTACGAGCAGTACGTC.

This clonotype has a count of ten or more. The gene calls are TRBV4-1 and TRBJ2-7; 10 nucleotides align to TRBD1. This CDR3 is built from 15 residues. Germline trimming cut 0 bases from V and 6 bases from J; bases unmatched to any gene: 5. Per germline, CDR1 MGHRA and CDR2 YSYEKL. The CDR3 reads CASSQDRTGGFEQYF. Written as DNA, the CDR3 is TGCGCCAGCAGCCAAGATAGGACAGGGGGTTTCGAGCAGTACTTC.

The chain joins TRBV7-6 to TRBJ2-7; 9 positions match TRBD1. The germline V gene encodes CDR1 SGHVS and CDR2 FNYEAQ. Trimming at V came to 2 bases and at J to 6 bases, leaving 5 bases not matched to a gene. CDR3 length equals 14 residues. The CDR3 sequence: CASSLRTGEVEQYF. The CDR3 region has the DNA TGTGCCAGCAGCTTAAGGACAGGGGAGGTCGAGCAGTACTTC. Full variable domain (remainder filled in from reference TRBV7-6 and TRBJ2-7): GAGVSQSPRYKVTKRGQDVALRCDPISGHVSLYWYRQALGQGPEFLTYFNYEAQQDKSGLPNDRFSAERPEGSISTLTIQRTEQRDSAMYRCASSLRTGEVEQYFGPGTRLTVT.

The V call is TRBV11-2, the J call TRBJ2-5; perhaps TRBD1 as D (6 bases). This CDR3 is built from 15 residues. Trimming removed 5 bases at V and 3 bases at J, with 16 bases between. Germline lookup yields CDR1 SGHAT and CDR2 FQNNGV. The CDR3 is CASSPLDSPKETQYF. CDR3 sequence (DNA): TGTGCCAGCAGCCCTTTGGACAGCCCAAAAGAGACCCAGTACTTC.

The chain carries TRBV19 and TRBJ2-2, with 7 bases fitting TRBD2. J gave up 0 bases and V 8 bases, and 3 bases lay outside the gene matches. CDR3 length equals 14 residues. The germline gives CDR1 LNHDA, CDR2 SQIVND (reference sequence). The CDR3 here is CASETSTNTGELFF. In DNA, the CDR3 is TGTGCCAGTGAGACTAGCACGAACACCGGGGAGCTGTTTTTT.

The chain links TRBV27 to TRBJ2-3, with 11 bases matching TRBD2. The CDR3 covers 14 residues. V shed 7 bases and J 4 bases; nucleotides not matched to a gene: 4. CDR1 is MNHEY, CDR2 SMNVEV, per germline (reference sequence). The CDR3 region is CASKRLAGPDTQYF. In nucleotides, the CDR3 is TGTGCCAGCAAAAGACTAGCGGGGCCAGATACGCAGTATTTT.

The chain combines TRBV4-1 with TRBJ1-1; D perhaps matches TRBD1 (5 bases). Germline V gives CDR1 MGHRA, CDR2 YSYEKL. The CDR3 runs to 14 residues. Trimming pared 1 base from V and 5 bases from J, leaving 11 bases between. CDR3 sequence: CASSQAGSETEAFF. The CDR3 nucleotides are TGCGCCAGCAGCCAAGCAGGGTCGGAGACTGAAGCTTTCTTT.

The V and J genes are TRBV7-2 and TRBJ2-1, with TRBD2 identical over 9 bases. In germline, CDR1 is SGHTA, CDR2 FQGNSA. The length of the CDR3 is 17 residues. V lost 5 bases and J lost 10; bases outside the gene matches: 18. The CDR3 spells CASSQPYSRGGPREQFF. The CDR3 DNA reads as TGTGCCAGCAGCCAGCCCTACTCGCGGGGGGGCCCAAGGGAGCAGTTCTTC.

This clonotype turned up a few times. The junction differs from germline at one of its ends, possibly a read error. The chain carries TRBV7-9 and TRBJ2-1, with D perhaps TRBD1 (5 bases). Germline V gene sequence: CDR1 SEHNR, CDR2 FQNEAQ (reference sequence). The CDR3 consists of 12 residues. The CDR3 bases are TGTGCCAGCAGCAAAGGGGCGGAACCCTACCTCTTC. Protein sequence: CASSKGAEPYLF.

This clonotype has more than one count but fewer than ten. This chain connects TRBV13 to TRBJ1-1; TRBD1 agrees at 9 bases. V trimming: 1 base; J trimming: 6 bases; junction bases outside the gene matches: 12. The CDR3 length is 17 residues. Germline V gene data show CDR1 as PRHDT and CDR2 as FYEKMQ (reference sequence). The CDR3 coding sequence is TGTGCCAGCAGCTTAGCCACAGGGGGCTGGGAGTGGGCTGAAGCTTTCTTT. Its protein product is CASSLATGGWEWAEAFF.

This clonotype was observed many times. CDR3 DNA: TGCGCCAGCAGCCAAGTCGGGAACACTGAAGCTTTCTTT. It codes for CASSQVGNTEAFF. V and J are TRBV4-1 and TRBJ1-1; no clear D gene. V was shortened by 1 base and J by 1 base, with 4 bases between the two germline ends. The germline gives CDR1 MGHRA, CDR2 YSYEKL. This CDR3 contains 13 residues.

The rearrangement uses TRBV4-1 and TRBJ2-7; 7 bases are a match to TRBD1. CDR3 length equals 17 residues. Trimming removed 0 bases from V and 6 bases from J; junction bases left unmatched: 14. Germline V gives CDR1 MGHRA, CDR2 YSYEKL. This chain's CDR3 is CASSQEADRALGREQYF. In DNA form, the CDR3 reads TGCGCCAGCAGCCAAGAGGCCGACAGGGCTCTAGGTCGCGAGCAGTACTTC.

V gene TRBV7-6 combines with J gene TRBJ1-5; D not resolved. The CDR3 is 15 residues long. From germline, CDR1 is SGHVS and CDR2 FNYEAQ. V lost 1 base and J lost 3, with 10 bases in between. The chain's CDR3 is CASSLGEGPNQPQHF. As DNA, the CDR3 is TGTGCCAGCAGCTTAGGGGAGGGCCCCAATCAGCCCCAGCATTTT.

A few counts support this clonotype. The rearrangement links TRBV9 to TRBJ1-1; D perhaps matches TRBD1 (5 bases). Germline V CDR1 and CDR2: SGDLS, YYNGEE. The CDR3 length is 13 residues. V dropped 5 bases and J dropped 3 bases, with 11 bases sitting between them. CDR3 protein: CASSDTGDTEAFF. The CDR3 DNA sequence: TGTGCCAGCAGTGATACGGGGGACACTGAAGCTTTCTTT. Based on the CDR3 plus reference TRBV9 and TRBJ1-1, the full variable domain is DSGVTQTPKHLITATGQRVTLRCSPRSGDLSVYWYQQSLDQGLQFLIQYYNGEERAKGNILERFSAQQFPDLHSELNLSSLELGDSALYFCASSDTGDTEAFFGQGTRLTVV.

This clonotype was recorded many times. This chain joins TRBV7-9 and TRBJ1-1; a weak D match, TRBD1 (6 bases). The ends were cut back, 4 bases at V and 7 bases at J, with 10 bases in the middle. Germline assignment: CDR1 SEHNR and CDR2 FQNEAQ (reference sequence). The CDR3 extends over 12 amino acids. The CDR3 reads CASSSYRDEAFF. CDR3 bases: TGTGCCAGCAGCTCTTACAGGGATGAAGCTTTCTTT.

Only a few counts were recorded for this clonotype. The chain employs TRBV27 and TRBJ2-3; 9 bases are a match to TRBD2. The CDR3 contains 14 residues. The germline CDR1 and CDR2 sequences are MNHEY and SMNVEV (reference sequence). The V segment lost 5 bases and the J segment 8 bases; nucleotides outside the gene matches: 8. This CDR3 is CASSIAGDRGTQYF. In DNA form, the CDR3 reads TGTGCCAGCAGTATAGCGGGGGATCGGGGTACGCAGTATTTT.

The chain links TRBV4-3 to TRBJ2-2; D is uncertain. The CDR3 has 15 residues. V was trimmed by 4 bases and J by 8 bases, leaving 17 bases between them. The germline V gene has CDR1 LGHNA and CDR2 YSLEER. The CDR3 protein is CASSLRGDLLGELFF. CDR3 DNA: TGCGCCAGCAGCCTGCGAGGCGATTTACTTGGGGAGCTGTTTTTT.

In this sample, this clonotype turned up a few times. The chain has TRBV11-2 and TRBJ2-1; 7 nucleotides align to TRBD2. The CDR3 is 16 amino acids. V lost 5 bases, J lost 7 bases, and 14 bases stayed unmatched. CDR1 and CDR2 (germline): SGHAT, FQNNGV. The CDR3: CASSRPSSGLSNEQFF. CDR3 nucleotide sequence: TGTGCCAGCAGCCGTCCCTCTAGCGGATTAAGTAATGAGCAGTTCTTC.

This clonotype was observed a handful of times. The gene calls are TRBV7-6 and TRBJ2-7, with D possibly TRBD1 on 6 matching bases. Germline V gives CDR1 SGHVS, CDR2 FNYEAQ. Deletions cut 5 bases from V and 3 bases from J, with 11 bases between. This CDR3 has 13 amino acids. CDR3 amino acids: CASSPQGFYEQYF. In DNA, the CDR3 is TGTGCCAGCAGCCCCCAGGGGTTCTACGAGCAGTACTTC.

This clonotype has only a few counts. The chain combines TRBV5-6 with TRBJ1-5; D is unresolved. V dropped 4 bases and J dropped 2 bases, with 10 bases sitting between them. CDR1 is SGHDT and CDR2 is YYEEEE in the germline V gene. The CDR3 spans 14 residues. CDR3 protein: CASSLRYGNQPQHF. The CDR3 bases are TGTGCCAGCAGCCTCAGGTATGGCAATCAGCCCCAGCATTTT.

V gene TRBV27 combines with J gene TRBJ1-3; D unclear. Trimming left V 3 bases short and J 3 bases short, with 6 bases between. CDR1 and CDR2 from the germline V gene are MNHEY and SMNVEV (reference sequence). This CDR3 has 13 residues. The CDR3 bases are TGTGCCAGCAGTTTCGGGAATGGAAACACCATATATTTT. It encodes CASSFGNGNTIYF.

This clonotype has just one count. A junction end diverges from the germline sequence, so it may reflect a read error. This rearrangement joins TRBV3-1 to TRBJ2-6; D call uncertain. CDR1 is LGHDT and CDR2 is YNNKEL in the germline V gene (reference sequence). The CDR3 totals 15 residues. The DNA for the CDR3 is TGTGCCAGCAGCCAAGTCTTCTCTGGGTCCAACGTCCTGACTTTC. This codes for CASSQVFSGSNVLTF.

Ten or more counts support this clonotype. CDR3 sequence: CASSSAQGPAFF. The DNA for the CDR3 is TGTGCCAGCAGCTCCGCACAGGGCCCAGCGTTCTTC. The V call is TRBV7-9, the J call TRBJ2-1; tentative D call: TRBD1 (6 bases). Per the germline V gene, CDR1 is SEHNR and CDR2 is FQNEAQ (reference sequence). Trimming stripped 4 bases from V and 15 bases from J, with 16 bases between. CDR3 length: 12 residues.